Shown below are 32 T cell receptor beta chains from a single sample sequenced in a study of cytomegalovirus exposure and HLA in healthy donors. 13 Jbeta primers and 60 Vbeta primers were used for the PCR. Here immunoSEQ multiplex PCR was the method, and the copy in TCRdb shows in-frame clones only, minus some. The table records 240,000 or so clones, 82% of them present only once. Input material: PBMCs. The receptors stem from a woman between 35 and 50 years old in good health and CMV-seropositive.

The J gene is TRBJ2-1, the V gene TRBV19; TRBD1 matches at 7 bases. Germline values: CDR1 LNHDA, CDR2 SQIVND (reference sequence). This CDR3 spans 13 amino acids. V was clipped by 5 bases and J by 8 bases; unmatched bases: 6. The DNA of the CDR3 is TGTGCCAGTAGTGACAGGGCTCCCGATGAGCAGTTCTTC. Amino acids: CASSDRAPDEQFF.

The chain employs TRBV30 and TRBJ2-7; no clear D gene. Germline-derived CDR1 and CDR2 are GTSNPN and SVGIG (reference sequence). The V and J ends lost 2 bases and 4 bases respectively, with 6 bases between them. The CDR3 is 11 residues long. The CDR3 loop reads CAWSLQYEQYF. CDR3 bases: TGTGCCTGGAGTTTACAGTACGAGCAGTACTTC.

This clone was seen only a few times. Other DNA sequences in the same sample also yield this CDR3. The rearrangement links TRBV4-2 to TRBJ2-7, with D tentatively TRBD1 (6 bases). CDR3 length: 13 amino acids. Germline assignment: CDR1 LGHNA and CDR2 YNFKEQ. Trimming removed 3 bases from V and 3 bases from J, with 9 bases in between. The chain's CDR3 is CASSQGASYEQYF. DNA of the CDR3: TGTGCCAGCAGCCAGGGGGCCAGCTACGAGCAGTACTTC.

This chain uses TRBV5-6 with TRBJ1-5; 8 nucleotides align to TRBD1. With V trimmed by 0 bases and J by 6 bases, 2 bases remained unmatched. Per germline, CDR1 SGHDT and CDR2 YYEEEE. The CDR3 has 14 amino acids. CDR3 DNA sequence: TGTGCCAGCAGCTTGGCAGGGGGCCGTCAGCCCCAGCATTTT. The encoded protein is CASSLAGGRQPQHF.

The V and J genes are TRBV5-1 and TRBJ1-4; 7 bases agree with TRBD1. V lost 0 bases to trimming and J lost 7 bases; unmatched junction nucleotides: 6. CDR1 and CDR2 from the germline V gene are SGHRS and YFSETQ. CDR3 length: 15 residues. The CDR3 DNA reads as TGCGCCAGCAGCTTGGAGGGGGCTAAGGGTGAAAAACTGTTTTTT. This codes for CASSLEGAKGEKLFF. The variable domain in full, with the rest retrieved from reference TRBV5-1 and TRBJ1-4, is KAGVTQTPRYLIKTRGQQVTLSCSPISGHRSVSWYQQTPGQGLQFLFEYFSETQRNKGNFPGRFSGRQFSNSRSEMNVSTLELGDSALYLCASSLEGAKGEKLFFGSGTQLSVL.

The rearrangement uses TRBV21-1 and TRBJ1-2; the table's D gene call, TRBD1, was not cross checked with the DNA. TRBV21-1 is a recognized pseudogene. There are 10 residues in the CDR3. The chain's CDR3 is CASSKVGQNF. CDR3 nucleotides: TGTGCCAGCAGCAAAGTGGGACAGAACTTC.

The chain links TRBV5-6 to TRBJ2-1; 8 bases are a match to TRBD2. With V trimmed by 5 bases and J by 9 bases, 22 bases remained unmatched. The CDR3 is 18 amino acids. From germline, CDR1 is SGHDT and CDR2 YYEEEE. The CDR3: CASRTHIRRGLAGGEQFF. CDR3 nucleotide sequence: TGTGCCAGCAGGACTCATATACGGCGCGGACTAGCCGGCGGTGAGCAGTTCTTC.

This chain links TRBV19 with TRBJ1-5; the D is unclear. CDR3 length equals 15 residues. Trimming removed 7 bases at V and 0 bases at J, with 13 bases between. Looked up from germline, CDR1 is LNHDA and CDR2 is SQIVND (reference sequence). The CDR3 DNA follows: TGTGCCAGTAACCCGGGTGTGGTTAGCAATCAGCCCCAGCATTTT. It yields the protein CASNPGVVSNQPQHF.

The rearrangement uses TRBV7-9 and TRBJ1-2, with no clear D. Germline V gene lookup returns CDR1 SEHNR and CDR2 FQNEAQ (reference sequence). CDR3 length equals 12 residues. The V end was cut by 3 bases, the J end by 3 bases, with 5 bases between. CDR3 in amino acids: CASSFTDYGYTF. In DNA form, the CDR3 reads TGTGCCAGCAGCTTTACGGACTATGGCTACACCTTC.

The V gene is TRBV7-3, the J gene TRBJ2-3; TRBD1 might be the D (5 bases). Germline V gene lookup returns CDR1 SGHTA and CDR2 FQGTGA. CDR3 length equals 14 residues. The ends were cut back, 5 bases at V and 4 bases at J, with 13 bases in the middle. The CDR3 is CASSPGQGSDTQYF. In DNA form, the CDR3 reads TGTGCCAGCAGCCCCGGGCAGGGTTCAGATACGCAGTATTTT.

This clone was seen only once. The chain combines TRBV10-3 with TRBJ2-5; no clear D gene. V shed 0 bases and J shed 3 bases, with 5 bases lying between them. Germline values: CDR1 ENHRY, CDR2 SYGVKD. The CDR3 is 13 residues long. The CDR3 nucleotides read TGTGCCATCAGTGAGTCTTCAAAAGAGACCCAGTACTTC. It codes for CAISESSKETQYF.

This chain connects TRBV12-5 to TRBJ2-7; 10 nucleotides align to TRBD2. This CDR3 contains 21 residues. V lost 6 bases, J lost 1 base, and 24 bases stayed unmatched. Germline V CDR1 and CDR2: LGHNT, FRNRAP. CDR3 sequence: CASGSGSLRDSGGQRSYEQYF. The CDR3 DNA reads as TGTGCTAGTGGCTCTGGATCCCTCCGCGATAGCGGGGGGCAAAGGTCCTACGAGCAGTACTTC.

The chain uses TRBV4-3 and TRBJ1-1, with D unclear. The germline V gene encodes CDR1 LGHNA and CDR2 YSLEER. The CDR3 contains 14 residues. V dropped 1 base and J dropped 6 bases, with 12 bases sitting between them. The CDR3: CASSQVTSGPEAFF. In nucleotides, the CDR3 is TGCGCCAGCAGCCAAGTGACTAGTGGCCCTGAAGCTTTCTTT.

This clone has just one count. V usage is TRBV30 and J usage is TRBJ1-5; possibly TRBD1 for D (5 bases). The length of the CDR3 is 12 residues. Germline V gene sequence: CDR1 GTSNPN, CDR2 SVGIG (reference sequence). Trimming removed 0 bases at V and 10 bases at J, with 10 bases between. The CDR3 DNA sequence: TGTGCCTGGAGTGTACCCCAGGGCCCCCAGCATTTT. Residues: CAWSVPQGPQHF.

The V call is TRBV10-3, the J call TRBJ1-3; D is undetermined. CDR3 length: 16 amino acids. CDR1 is ENHRY and CDR2 is SYGVKD in the germline V gene. Trimming took off 3 bases at V and 1 base at J, with 13 bases between the two ends. The CDR3 sequence is CAISDSRGASGNTIYF. As DNA, the CDR3 is TGTGCCATCAGTGATAGCCGGGGAGCTTCTGGAAACACCATATATTTT.

In this sample, this clone turned up once. The chain combines TRBV2 with TRBJ1-2; TRBD1 aligns across 7 bases. Trimming took 5 bases from V and 5 from J; bases not matched to a gene: 8. The CDR3 runs to 14 residues. The V gene's germline CDR1 is SNHLY and CDR2 FYNNEI. The chain's CDR3 is CASSSTGPIYGYTF. CDR3 nucleotide sequence: TGTGCCAGCAGTTCGACAGGGCCTATTTATGGCTACACCTTC.

The chain has TRBV4-3 and TRBJ1-1, with TRBD1 as a possible D gene (6 bases). Per germline, CDR1 LGHNA and CDR2 YSLEER. This CDR3 comprises 13 residues. Trimming took 0 bases from V and 7 from J, leaving 9 bases between them. CDR3 coding DNA: TGCGCCAGCAGCCAAGAAAAACAGGGTGAAGCTTTCTTT. This translates into CASSQEKQGEAFF.

The chain has TRBV7-9 and TRBJ2-5; D gene ambiguous. The CDR3 has 11 residues. Per the germline V gene, CDR1 is SEHNR and CDR2 is FQNEAQ (reference sequence). Trimming took off 2 bases at V and 5 bases at J, with 3 bases between the two ends. As DNA, the CDR3 is TGTGCCAGCAGCTTATCGGAGACCCAGTACTTC. It yields the protein CASSLSETQYF.

The chain carries TRBV18 and TRBJ2-7; the D is unclear. This CDR3 is 13 amino acids long. Germline V gene lookup returns CDR1 KGHSH and CDR2 LQKENI. With 3 bases removed from V and 2 bases from J, the gap between germline ends came to 8 bases. CDR3 loop: CASSPELAYEQYF. CDR3 in DNA: TGTGCCAGCTCACCCGAACTGGCCTACGAGCAGTACTTC.

CDR3 sequence: CSVGQGTNYGYTF. In DNA form, the CDR3 reads TGCAGCGTTGGCCAGGGAACTAACTATGGCTACACCTTC. The chain links TRBV29-1 to TRBJ1-2; D perhaps matches TRBD1 (5 bases). Trimming pared 4 bases from V and 0 bases from J, leaving 9 bases between. The length of the CDR3 is 13 residues. Germline V CDR1 and CDR2: SQVTM, ANQGSEA.

This chain links TRBV11-2 with TRBJ2-4; D unresolved. Germline-derived CDR1 and CDR2 are SGHAT and FQNNGV. The CDR3 loop spans 14 amino acids. Trimming took off 3 bases at V and 7 bases at J, with 13 bases between the two ends. This CDR3 is CASSLTLSRNIQYF. As DNA, the CDR3 is TGTGCCAGCAGCTTGACTCTTTCGAGGAACATTCAGTACTTC.

This clone was counted once. The CDR3 reads CASSLFPGGLGGYTF. DNA of the CDR3: TGTGCCAGCAGTTTATTTCCAGGGGGCTTAGGTGGCTACACCTTC. J is TRBJ1-2 and V is TRBV27; TRBD1 agrees at 8 bases. The CDR3 totals 15 residues. The V segment lost 1 base and the J segment 7 bases; nucleotides outside the gene matches: 8. Germline V gene sequence: CDR1 MNHEY, CDR2 SMNVEV (reference sequence).

V is TRBV30 and J is TRBJ2-4; 7 positions match TRBD1. The CDR3 covers 15 residues. Trimming took 4 bases from V and 0 from J; bases not matched to a gene: 6. CDR1 and CDR2 from the germline V gene are GTSNPN and SVGIG (reference sequence). CDR3 DNA sequence: TGTGCCTGGAATCGGGACAGTTTAGCCAAAAACATTCAGTACTTC. This codes for CAWNRDSLAKNIQYF.

The CDR3 bases are TGTGCCAGCAGTGACGGACTATATGGCTACACCTTC. Translated: CASSDGLYGYTF. The chain carries TRBV6-1 and TRBJ1-2; D is unresolved. V lost 3 bases to trimming and J lost 5 bases, with 7 bases between them. Germline loops: CDR1 MNHNS, CDR2 SASEGT. The CDR3 runs to 12 residues.

The J gene is TRBJ2-3, the V gene TRBV10-3; 7 nucleotides agree with TRBD1. Germline V lookup: CDR1 ENHRY, CDR2 SYGVKD. J gave up 4 bases and V 6 bases, and 10 bases lay outside the gene matches. CDR3 size: 15 residues. Here the CDR3 DNA reads TGTGCCATCAGGACGGACAGGAATGAGGCAGATACGCAGTATTTT. Amino acids: CAIRTDRNEADTQYF.

This clone was seen just once. The chain links TRBV7-6 to TRBJ2-3; no clear D. Germline V gives CDR1 SGHVS, CDR2 FNYEAQ. This CDR3 is built from 14 residues. V was cut by 5 bases and J by 2 bases, with 11 bases left in between. The CDR3 loop is CASSPVSSTDTQYF. In nucleotides, the CDR3 is TGTGCCAGCAGCCCAGTCAGTTCCACAGATACGCAGTATTTT.

This clone was picked up a small number of times. This chain joins TRBV10-2 and TRBJ2-4; the match to TRBD2 covers 9 bases. Germline V gene data show CDR1 as WSHSY and CDR2 as SAAADI. Unmatched junction bases numbered 13, after V lost 4 bases and J lost 0 bases. The CDR3 extends over 19 amino acids. The CDR3 loop is CASSGGTRRGGVAKNIQYF. CDR3 coding DNA: TGCGCCAGCAGTGGCGGGACTCGGCGGGGGGGAGTAGCCAAAAACATTCAGTACTTC.

V and J are TRBV13 and TRBJ2-7, with 9 bases fitting TRBD2. The ends lost 5 bases at V and 7 bases at J; junction bases unmatched: 12. Germline V lookup: CDR1 PRHDT, CDR2 FYEKMQ (reference sequence). The CDR3 length is 15 residues. In DNA, the CDR3 is TGTGCCAGCAGCGGGCGGGGTAGCGGGAGCTTAGAGCAGTACTTC. Protein sequence: CASSGRGSGSLEQYF.

The chain links TRBV11-2 to TRBJ1-1, with a possible D match to TRBD1 (6 bases). The germline V gene has CDR1 SGHAT and CDR2 FQNNGV. The CDR3 runs 13 residues. The V end was cut by 5 bases, the J end by 11 bases, with 18 bases between. The CDR3 loop reads CASSLSQGRGAFF. In DNA, the CDR3 is TGTGCCAGCAGCCTCTCACAGGGCAGGGGTGCTTTCTTT.

In the case of this clone: Other DNA sequences in this sample translate to the same CDR3. The chain carries TRBV7-2 and TRBJ2-7; no definite D call. The CDR3 is 13 amino acids. Trimming removed 1 base from V and 3 bases from J, with 7 bases in between. Germline V gene sequence: CDR1 SGHTA, CDR2 FQGNSA. The CDR3 is CASSLVPFYEQYF. The CDR3 DNA reads TGTGCCAGCAGCTTAGTTCCTTTCTACGAGCAGTACTTC.

The V and J genes are TRBV5-1 and TRBJ2-7; tentatively, D is TRBD2 (5 bases). The CDR3 covers 14 residues. V gave up 7 bases and J gave up 5 bases, with 19 bases separating them. CDR1 and CDR2 (germline): SGHRS, YFSETQ. CDR3 sequence reads: CASHKTAGRNEQYF. The CDR3 DNA follows: TGCGCCAGCCATAAGACGGCGGGCCGAAACGAGCAGTACTTC.

This clone was picked up one time. The rearrangement uses TRBV5-4 and TRBJ1-3; D possibly corresponds to TRBD1 (5 bases). The CDR3 contains 18 residues. The ends were cut back, 3 bases at V and 3 bases at J, with 22 bases in the middle. Per the germline V gene, CDR1 is SGHNT and CDR2 is YYREEE (reference sequence). CDR3 coding DNA: TGTGCCAGCAGCTCGCGAGCTCTGACAGCTGCGCGTGGAAACACCATATATTTT. Translated, it gives CASSSRALTAARGNTIYF.